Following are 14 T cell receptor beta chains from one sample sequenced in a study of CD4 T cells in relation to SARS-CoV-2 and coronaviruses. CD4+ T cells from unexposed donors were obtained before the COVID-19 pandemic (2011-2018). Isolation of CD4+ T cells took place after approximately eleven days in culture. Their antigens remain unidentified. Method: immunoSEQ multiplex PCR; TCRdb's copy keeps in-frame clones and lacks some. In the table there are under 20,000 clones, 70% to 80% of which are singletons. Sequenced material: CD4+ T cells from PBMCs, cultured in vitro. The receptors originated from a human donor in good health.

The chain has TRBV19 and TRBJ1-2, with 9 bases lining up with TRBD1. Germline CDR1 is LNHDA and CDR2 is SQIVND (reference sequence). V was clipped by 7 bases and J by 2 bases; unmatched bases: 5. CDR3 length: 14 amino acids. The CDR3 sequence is CASTTGTGNYGYTF. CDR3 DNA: TGTGCCAGTACCACCGGGACAGGGAACTATGGCTACACCTTC.

The CDR3 DNA sequence: TGTGCCAGCAGCGGGTCGGGACTAGCGGGAGAGCGCGAGCAGTACTTC. Amino acid sequence: CASSGSGLAGEREQYF. V and J are TRBV9 and TRBJ2-7; 14 positions match TRBD2. The CDR3 totals 16 residues. Trimming removed 3 bases from V and 6 bases from J; junction bases left unmatched: 8. Germline V gene lookup returns CDR1 SGDLS and CDR2 YYNGEE.

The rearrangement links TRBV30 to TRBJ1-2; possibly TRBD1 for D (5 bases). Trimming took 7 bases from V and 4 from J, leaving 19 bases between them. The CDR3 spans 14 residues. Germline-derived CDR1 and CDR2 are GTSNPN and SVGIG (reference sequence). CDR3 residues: CASHPSQGGYGYTF. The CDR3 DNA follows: TGTGCCTCACACCCATCGCAGGGAGGCTATGGCTACACCTTC.

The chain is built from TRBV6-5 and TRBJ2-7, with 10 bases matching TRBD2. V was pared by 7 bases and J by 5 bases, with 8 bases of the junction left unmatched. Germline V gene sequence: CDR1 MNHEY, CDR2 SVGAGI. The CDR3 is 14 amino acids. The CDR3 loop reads CASTSGTSDHEQYF. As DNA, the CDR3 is TGTGCCAGCACATCCGGGACTAGCGACCACGAGCAGTACTTC.

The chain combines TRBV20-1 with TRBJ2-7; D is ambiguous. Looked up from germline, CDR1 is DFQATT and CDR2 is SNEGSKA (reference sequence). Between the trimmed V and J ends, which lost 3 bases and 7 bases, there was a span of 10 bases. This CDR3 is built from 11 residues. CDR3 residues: CSASDGLEQYF. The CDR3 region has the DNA TGCAGTGCTAGTGACGGGCTTGAGCAGTACTTC.

CDR3 DNA sequence: TGTGCCAGCAGCTTGACTAGCACAGATACGCAGTATTTT. Its protein is CASSLTSTDTQYF. The chain couples TRBV5-4 to TRBJ2-3; D is ambiguous. Germline V lookup: CDR1 SGHNT, CDR2 YYREEE (reference sequence). The CDR3 length is 13 residues. Trimming pared 1 base from V and 0 bases from J, leaving 3 bases between.

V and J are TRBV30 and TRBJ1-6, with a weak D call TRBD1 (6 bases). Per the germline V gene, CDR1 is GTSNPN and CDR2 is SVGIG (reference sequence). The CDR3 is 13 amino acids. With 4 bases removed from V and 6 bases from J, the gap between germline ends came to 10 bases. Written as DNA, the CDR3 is TGTGCCTGGACCGGGACACTTAATTCACCCCTCCACTTT. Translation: CAWTGTLNSPLHF.

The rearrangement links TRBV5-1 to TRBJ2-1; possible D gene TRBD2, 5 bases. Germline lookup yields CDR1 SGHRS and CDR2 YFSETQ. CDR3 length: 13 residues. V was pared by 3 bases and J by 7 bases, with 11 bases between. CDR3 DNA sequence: TGCGCCAGCAGCTCCGGGCGAGGGAATGAGCAGTTCTTC. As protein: CASSSGRGNEQFF. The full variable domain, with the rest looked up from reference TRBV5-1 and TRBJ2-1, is KAGVTQTPRYLIKTRGQQVTLSCSPISGHRSVSWYQQTPGQGLQFLFEYFSETQRNKGNFPGRFSGRQFSNSRSEMNVSTLELGDSALYLCASSSGRGNEQFFGPGTRLTVL.

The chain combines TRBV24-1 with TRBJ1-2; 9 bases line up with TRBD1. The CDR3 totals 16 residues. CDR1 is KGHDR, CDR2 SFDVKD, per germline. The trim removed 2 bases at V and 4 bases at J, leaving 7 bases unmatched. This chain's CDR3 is CATSDSGTGTAYGYTF. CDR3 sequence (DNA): TGTGCCACCAGTGATTCAGGGACAGGGACCGCCTATGGCTACACCTTC.

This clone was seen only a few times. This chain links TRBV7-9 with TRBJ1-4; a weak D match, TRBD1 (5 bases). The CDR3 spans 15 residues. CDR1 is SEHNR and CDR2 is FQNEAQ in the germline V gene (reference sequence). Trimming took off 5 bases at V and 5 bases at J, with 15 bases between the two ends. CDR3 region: CASSPRGLANEKLFF. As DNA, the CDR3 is TGTGCCAGCAGCCCGAGGGGACTTGCAAATGAAAAACTGTTTTTT.

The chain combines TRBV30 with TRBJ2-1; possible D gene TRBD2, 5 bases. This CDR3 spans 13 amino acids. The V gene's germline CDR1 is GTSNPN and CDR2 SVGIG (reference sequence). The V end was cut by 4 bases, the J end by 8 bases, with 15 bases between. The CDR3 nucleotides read TGTGCCTGGAATATCGGTAGCGCCCATGAGCAGTTCTTC. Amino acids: CAWNIGSAHEQFF.

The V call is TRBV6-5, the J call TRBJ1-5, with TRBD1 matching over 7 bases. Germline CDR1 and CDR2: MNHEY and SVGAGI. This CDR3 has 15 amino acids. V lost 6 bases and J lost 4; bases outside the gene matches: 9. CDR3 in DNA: TGTGCCAGCAGCGCAACGACAGGGAGAAATCAGCCCCAGCATTTT. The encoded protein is CASSATTGRNQPQHF.

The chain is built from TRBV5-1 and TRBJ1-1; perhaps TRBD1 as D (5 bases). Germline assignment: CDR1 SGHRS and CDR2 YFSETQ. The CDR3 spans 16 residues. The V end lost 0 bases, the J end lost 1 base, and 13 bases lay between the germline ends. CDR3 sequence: CASSLEGTGPNTEAFF. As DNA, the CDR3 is TGCGCCAGCAGCTTGGAGGGCACGGGGCCGAACACTGAAGCTTTCTTT. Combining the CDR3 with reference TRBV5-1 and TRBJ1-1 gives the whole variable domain KAGVTQTPRYLIKTRGQQVTLSCSPISGHRSVSWYQQTPGQGLQFLFEYFSETQRNKGNFPGRFSGRQFSNSRSEMNVSTLELGDSALYLCASSLEGTGPNTEAFFGQGTRLTVV.

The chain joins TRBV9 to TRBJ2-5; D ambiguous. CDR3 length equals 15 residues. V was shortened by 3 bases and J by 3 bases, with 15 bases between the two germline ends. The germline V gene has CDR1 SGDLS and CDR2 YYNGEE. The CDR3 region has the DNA TGTGCCAGCAGCGCGAGCATCTGGGGTGAAGAGACCCAGTACTTC. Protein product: CASSASIWGEETQYF.